This T cell receptor beta chain was identified in a study of blood T cells in healthy people across ages (dated by TCRdb to 2014 to 2015). The study in broad terms: In model experiments, template switching captured roughly one uniquely barcoded TCR beta cDNA molecule for every two T cells. To avoid experimental bias, donors of different ages were distributed randomly across sequencing lanes. The donors were divided into four age groups: young (average around 17 years), middle-aged (over 35), aged (under 70) and long-lived (around 87). Using deep sequencing normalized with unique cDNA molecular identifiers, the study measured how TCR beta repertoire diversity changes with age. Using the same blood draw, the study looked at two additional independent replicas of 1 million unique cDNA reads for two donors, one aged 18 to 30 and the other aged 80 or older. Summary of the overall study and its limitations: Compared with the aged group, the long-lived group had more naive CD4+ T cells, fewer expanded clones and increased TCR diversity, a pattern suggesting age selection. Because donor CMV infection status was unknown, age-related changes in expanded clonotypes were potentially confounded. Estimates of total diversity from one million sequenced T cells were regarded as lower bounds and underestimates. Since profiling was done on bulk unsorted PBMCs, naive and antigen-experienced compartments could not be conclusively compared. As age increased, observed TCR beta diversity per million T cells dropped in a roughly linear way, and a significant reduction was already evident by age 40. The percentage of naive T cells measured by flow cytometry correlated strongly with observed TCR beta diversity.

The approximately 39 donors, aged 6 to 90 years, were systemically healthy Caucasian individuals from Russia. Each donor gave ten milliliters of peripheral blood, drawn into EDTA-treated Vacutainer tubes. PBMCs were isolated by Ficoll-Paque density-gradient centrifugation, with at least 6 million obtained per sample. Trizol reagent was used to extract total RNA from the PBMCs, yielding at least 5 micrograms per sample. Naive CD45RAhigh/CD27high T cell percentages were measured by flow cytometry on a PBMC aliquot from every donor. The germline V gene sets CDR1 to MGHRA and CDR2 to YSYEKL. Trimming takes 5 bases from V and 2 bases from J, and the germline ends sit 11 bases apart. Including the terminal cysteine and phenylalanine, the CDR3 comprises 14 residues. Only CDR3 DNA is held: 42 bases, read in frame from base 1. As concerns this clonotype: This receptor's antigen is unknown. Base quality data are lacking; no much larger clone is found one base away.

The library was prepared using 5' RACE. The sequencing machine was an Illumina HiSeq 2500. The second PCR ran for roughly 7 to 11 cycles and used a J-beta primer mix along with a sample-barcoded 5' primer. A template-switch 5' adaptor carrying 12 random nucleotides introduced a unique molecular identifier onto each TCR beta cDNA molecule. Each sample yielded at least 2.5 million CDR3-containing paired-end reads. The Mint cDNA synthesis kit, primed by a TRBC-specific oligonucleotide, was used to synthesize first-strand cDNA from all RNA. Following uracil-DNA glycosylase treatment, a first 18-cycle PCR with universal primers M1SS and BC2_uni_R was performed on all cDNA. The authors processed their data as follows. Normalization of each sample was performed by random selection of 1 million high-quality reads, each carrying a distinct molecular identifier. Instead of being binned into consensus sequences, reads with shared molecular identifiers were discarded. MiTCR, set to a Q25 quality threshold and the strictest error-elimination algorithm, was used for CDR3 identification, clonotype clustering and error correction. A nonparametric unseen species model with Euler transformation was used to estimate lower-bound total TCR beta diversity. Using fastp at Q25 and MiXCR, TCRdb reprocessed the public reads and kept productive beta chains. Duplicate CDR3 protein sequences are folded into a single record with the most common DNA and genes. TCRdb, rather than the study authors, made the V and J calls. The sample table contains 910,000 or so distinct CDR3 sequences; only one count was recorded for about 51% of them. The ten most abundant clones make up around 21% of the sample.

The source of this sequence is an older woman in good health. The rearrangement joined TRBV4-1 to TRBJ2-3; TRBD2 is a possible D gene, resting on 6 matching bases. The sample taken for sequencing was blood. The CDR3 sequence is CASSNGGITDTQYF. Here is the DNA: TGCGCCAGCAGCAATGGGGGGATCACAGATACGCAGTATTTT.